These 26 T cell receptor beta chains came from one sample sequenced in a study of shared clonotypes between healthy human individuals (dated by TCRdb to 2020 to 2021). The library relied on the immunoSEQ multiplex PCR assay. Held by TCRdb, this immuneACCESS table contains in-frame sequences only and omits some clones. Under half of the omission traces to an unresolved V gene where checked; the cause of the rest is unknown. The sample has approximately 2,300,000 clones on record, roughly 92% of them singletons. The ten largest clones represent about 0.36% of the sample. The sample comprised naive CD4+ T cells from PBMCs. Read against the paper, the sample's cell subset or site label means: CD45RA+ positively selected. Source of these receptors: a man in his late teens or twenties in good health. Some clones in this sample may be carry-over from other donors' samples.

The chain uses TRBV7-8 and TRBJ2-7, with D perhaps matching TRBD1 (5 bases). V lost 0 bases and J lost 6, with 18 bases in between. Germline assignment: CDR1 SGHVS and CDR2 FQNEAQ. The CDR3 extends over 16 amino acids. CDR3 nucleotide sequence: TGTGCCAGCAGCTTAGCAATGGGGCAGTATCGGGCCGAGCAGTACTTC. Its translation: CASSLAMGQYRAEQYF. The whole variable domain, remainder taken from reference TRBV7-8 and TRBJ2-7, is GAGVSQSPRYKVAKRGQDVALRCDPISGHVSLFWYQQALGQGPEFLTYFQNEAQLDKSGLPSDRFFAERPEGSVSTLKIQRTQQEDSAVYLCASSLAMGQYRAEQYFGPGTRLTVT.

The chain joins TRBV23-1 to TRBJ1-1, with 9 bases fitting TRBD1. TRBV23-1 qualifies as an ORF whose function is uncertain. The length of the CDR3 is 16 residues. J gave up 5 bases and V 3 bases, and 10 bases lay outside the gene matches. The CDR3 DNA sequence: TGCGCCAGCAGTCAGACAGGGGGTTCTCGGGGTACTGAAGCTTTCTTT. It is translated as CASSQTGGSRGTEAFF.

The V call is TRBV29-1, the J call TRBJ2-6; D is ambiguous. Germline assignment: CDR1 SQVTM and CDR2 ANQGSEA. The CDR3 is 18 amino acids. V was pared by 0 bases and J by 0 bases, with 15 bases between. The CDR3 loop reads CSVEESFDLGSGANVLTF. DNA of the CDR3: TGCAGCGTTGAAGAGTCCTTTGATCTAGGCTCTGGGGCCAACGTCCTGACTTTC.

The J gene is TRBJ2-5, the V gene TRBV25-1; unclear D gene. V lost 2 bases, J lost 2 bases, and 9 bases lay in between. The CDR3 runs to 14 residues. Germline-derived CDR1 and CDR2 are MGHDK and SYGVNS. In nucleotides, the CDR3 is TGTGCCAGCAGTGAACAAGTCAGTCAAGAGACCCAGTACTTC. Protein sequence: CASSEQVSQETQYF.

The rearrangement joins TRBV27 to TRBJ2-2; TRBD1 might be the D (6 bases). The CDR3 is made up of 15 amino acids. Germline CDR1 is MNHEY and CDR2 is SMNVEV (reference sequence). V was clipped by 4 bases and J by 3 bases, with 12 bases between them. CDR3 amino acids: CASSSRTEYTGELFF. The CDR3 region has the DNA TGTGCCAGCAGTTCTAGGACAGAGTACACCGGGGAGCTGTTTTTT.

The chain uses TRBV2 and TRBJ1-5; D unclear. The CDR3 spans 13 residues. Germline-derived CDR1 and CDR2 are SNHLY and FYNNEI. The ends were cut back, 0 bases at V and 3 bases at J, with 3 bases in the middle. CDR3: CASSEANNQPQHF. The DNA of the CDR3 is TGTGCCAGCAGTGAAGCGAACAATCAGCCCCAGCATTTT.

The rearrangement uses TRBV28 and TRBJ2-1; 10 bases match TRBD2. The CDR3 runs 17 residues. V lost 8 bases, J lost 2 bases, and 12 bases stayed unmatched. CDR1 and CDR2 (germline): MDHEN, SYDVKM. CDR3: CASVNWSGRAPYNEQFF. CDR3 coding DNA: TGTGCCAGCGTGAATTGGAGCGGGAGGGCCCCCTACAATGAGCAGTTCTTC.

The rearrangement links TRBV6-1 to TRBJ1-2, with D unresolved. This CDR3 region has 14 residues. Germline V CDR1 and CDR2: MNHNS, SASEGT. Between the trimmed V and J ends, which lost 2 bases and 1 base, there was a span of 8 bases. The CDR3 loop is CASSERSGNYGYTF. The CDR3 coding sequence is TGTGCCAGCAGTGAACGGAGCGGTAACTATGGCTACACCTTC.

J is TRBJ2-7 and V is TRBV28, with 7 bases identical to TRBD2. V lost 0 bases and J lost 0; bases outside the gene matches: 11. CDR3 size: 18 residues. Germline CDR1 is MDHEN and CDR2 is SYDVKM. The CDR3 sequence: CASSLWGRWRGSSYEQYF. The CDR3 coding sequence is TGTGCCAGCAGTTTATGGGGGAGGTGGCGGGGGAGCTCCTACGAGCAGTACTTC.

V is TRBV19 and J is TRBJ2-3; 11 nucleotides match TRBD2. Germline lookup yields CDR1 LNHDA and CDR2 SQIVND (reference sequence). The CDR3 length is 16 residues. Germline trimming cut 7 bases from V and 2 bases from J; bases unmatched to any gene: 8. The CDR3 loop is CASKASGRSSTDTQYF. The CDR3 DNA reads TGTGCCAGTAAGGCTAGCGGGAGGTCTTCCACAGATACGCAGTATTTT. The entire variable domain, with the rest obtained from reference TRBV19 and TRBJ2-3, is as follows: DGGITQSPKYLFRKEGQNVTLSCEQNLNHDAMYWYRQDPGQGLRLIYYSQIVNDFQKGDIAEGYSVSREKKESFPLTVTSAQKNPTAFYLCASKASGRSSTDTQYFGPGTRLTVL.

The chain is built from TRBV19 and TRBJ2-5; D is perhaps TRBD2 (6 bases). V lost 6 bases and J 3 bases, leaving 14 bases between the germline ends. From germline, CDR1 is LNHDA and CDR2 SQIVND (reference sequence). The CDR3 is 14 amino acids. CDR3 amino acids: CASRPGTEKETQYF. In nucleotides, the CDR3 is TGTGCCAGTAGGCCCGGGACTGAAAAAGAGACCCAGTACTTC.

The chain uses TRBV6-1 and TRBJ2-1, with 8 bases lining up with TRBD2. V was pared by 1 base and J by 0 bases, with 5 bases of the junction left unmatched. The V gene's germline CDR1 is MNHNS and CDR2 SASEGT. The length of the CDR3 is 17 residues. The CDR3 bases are TGTGCCAGCAGTGAAGAAACTAGCGGAACCTCCTACAATGAGCAGTTCTTC. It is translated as CASSEETSGTSYNEQFF.

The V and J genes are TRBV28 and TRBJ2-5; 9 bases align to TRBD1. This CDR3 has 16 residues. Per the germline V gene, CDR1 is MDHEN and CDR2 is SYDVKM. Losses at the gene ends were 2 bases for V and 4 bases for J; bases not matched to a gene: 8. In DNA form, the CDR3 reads TGTGCCAGCAGTTTAAGTACAGGGGGCGCGGGAGAGACCCAGTACTTC. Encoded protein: CASSLSTGGAGETQYF.

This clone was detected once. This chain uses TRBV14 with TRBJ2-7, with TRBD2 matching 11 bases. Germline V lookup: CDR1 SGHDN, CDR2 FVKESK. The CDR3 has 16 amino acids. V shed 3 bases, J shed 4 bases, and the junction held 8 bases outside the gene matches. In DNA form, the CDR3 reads TGTGCCAGCAGCCATGGGACGACTAGCGGGGCGTACGAGCAGTACTTC. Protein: CASSHGTTSGAYEQYF.

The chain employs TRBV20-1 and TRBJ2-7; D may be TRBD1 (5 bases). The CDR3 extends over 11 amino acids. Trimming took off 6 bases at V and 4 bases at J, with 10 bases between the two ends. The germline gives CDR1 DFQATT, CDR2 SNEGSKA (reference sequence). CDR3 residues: CSALRQYEQYF. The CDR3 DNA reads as TGCAGTGCGCTGCGACAGTACGAGCAGTACTTC.

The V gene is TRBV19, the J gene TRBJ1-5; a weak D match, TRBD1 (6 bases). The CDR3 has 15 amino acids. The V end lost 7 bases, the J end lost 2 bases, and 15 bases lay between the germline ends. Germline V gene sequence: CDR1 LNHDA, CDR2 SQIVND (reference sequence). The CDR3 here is CASTLRGLGNQPQHF. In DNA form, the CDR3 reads TGTGCCAGTACCCTCCGGGGGCTAGGCAATCAGCCCCAGCATTTT.

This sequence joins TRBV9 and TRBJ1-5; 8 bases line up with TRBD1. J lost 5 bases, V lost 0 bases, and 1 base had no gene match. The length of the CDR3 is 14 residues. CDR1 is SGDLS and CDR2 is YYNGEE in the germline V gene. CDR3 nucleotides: TGTGCCAGCAGCGTAGACAGGGGGGATCAGCCCCAGCATTTT. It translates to CASSVDRGDQPQHF. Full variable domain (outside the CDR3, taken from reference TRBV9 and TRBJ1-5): DSGVTQTPKHLITATGQRVTLRCSPRSGDLSVYWYQQSLDQGLQFLIQYYNGEERAKGNILERFSAQQFPDLHSELNLSSLELGDSALYFCASSVDRGDQPQHFGDGTRLSIL.

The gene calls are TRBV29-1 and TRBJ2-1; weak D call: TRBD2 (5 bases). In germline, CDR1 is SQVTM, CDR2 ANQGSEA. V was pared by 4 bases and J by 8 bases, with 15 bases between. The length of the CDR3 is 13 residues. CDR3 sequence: CSVGLLTRHEQFF. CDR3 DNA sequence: TGCAGCGTTGGACTACTCACCCGTCATGAGCAGTTCTTC.

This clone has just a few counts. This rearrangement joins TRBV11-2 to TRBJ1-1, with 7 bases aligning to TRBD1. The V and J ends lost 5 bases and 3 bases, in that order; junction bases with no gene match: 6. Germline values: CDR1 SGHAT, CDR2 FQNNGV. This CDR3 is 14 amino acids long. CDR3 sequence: CASSPITGDTEAFF. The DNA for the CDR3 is TGTGCCAGCAGCCCCATCACAGGGGACACTGAAGCTTTCTTT. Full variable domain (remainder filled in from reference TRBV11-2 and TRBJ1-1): EAGVAQSPRYKIIEKRQSVAFWCNPISGHATLYWYQQILGQGPKLLIQFQNNGVVDDSQLPKDRFSAERLKGVDSTLKIQPAKLEDSAVYLCASSPITGDTEAFFGQGTRLTVV.

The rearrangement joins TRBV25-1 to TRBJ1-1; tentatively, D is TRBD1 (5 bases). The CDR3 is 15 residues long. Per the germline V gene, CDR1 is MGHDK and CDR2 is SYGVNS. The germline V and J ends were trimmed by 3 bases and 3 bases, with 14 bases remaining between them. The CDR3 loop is CASSEPGARDTEAFF. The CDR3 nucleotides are TGTGCCAGCAGTGAGCCCGGGGCTAGGGACACTGAAGCTTTCTTT.

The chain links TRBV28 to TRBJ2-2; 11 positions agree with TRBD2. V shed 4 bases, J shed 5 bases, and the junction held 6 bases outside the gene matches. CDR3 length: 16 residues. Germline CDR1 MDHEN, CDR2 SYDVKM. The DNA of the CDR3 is TGTGCCAGCAGTTCTACCGGGACTAGCGGTACCGGGGAGCTGTTTTTT. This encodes CASSSTGTSGTGELFF.

This CDR3 reads CASSPTGTGARNEQFF. CDR3 coding DNA: TGCGCCAGCAGCCCTACCGGGACAGGGGCCCGCAATGAGCAGTTCTTC. The chain has TRBV4-3 and TRBJ2-1; 10 positions agree with TRBD1. The CDR3 is 16 amino acids. Trimming took 4 bases from V and 6 from J; bases not matched to a gene: 9. Germline V gene lookup returns CDR1 LGHNA and CDR2 YSLEER.

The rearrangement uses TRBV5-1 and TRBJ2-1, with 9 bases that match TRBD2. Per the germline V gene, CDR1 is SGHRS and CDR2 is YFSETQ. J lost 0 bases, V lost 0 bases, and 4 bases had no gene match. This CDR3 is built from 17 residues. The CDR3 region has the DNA TGCGCCAGCAGCTTGGCTCTAGCGGGAAGCTCCTACAATGAGCAGTTCTTC. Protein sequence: CASSLALAGSSYNEQFF.

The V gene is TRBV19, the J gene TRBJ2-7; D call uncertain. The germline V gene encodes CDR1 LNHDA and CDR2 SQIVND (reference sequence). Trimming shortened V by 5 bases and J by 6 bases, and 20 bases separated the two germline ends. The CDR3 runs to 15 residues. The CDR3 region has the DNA TGTGCCAGTAGTGCTCTACGGTGGGGTGGAAGCGAGCAGTACTTC. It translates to CASSALRWGGSEQYF.

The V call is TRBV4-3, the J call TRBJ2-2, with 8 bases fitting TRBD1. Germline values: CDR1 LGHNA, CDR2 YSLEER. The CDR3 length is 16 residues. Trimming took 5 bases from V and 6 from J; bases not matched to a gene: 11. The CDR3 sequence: CASSSRLTGDSGELFF. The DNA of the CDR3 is TGCGCCAGCAGCTCGCGCCTGACAGGGGATTCCGGGGAGCTGTTTTTT.

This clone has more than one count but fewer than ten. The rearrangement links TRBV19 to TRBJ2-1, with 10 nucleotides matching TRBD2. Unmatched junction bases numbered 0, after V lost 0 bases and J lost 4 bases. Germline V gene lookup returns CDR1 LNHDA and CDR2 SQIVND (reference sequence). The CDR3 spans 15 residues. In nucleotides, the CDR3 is TGTGCCAGTAGTATAGAACTAGCGGGATACAATGAGCAGTTCTTC. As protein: CASSIELAGYNEQFF. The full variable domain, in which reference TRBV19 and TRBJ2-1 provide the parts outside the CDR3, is DGGITQSPKYLFRKEGQNVTLSCEQNLNHDAMYWYRQDPGQGLRLIYYSQIVNDFQKGDIAEGYSVSREKKESFPLTVTSAQKNPTAFYLCASSIELAGYNEQFFGPGTRLTVL.